The 13 T cell receptor beta chains listed next were all sequenced from one sample in a study of blood T cell repertoires in COVID-19. Data came from immunoSEQ multiplex PCR; TCRdb stores just in-frame clones and leaves some out. Here the sample spans some 350,000 clones, roughly 90% being singletons. Sequenced: peripheral blood. The receptors here all came from a woman aged 30 to 39 with COVID-19, enrolled during active disease.

The chain links TRBV5-5 to TRBJ1-1; tentatively, D is TRBD1 (5 bases). Trimming left V 0 bases short and J 6 bases short, with 21 bases between. This CDR3 is 17 amino acids long. CDR1 SGHKS and CDR2 YYEKEE come from the germline V gene (reference sequence). CDR3: CASSLGGTSYWLSEAFF. CDR3 bases: TGTGCCAGCAGCTTGGGGGGGACTTCCTACTGGCTGTCTGAAGCTTTCTTT.

The V gene is TRBV6-5, the J gene TRBJ1-3; 9 positions agree with TRBD1. The length of the CDR3 is 15 residues. Germline CDR1 MNHEY, CDR2 SVGAGI. After removal of 7 bases from V and 1 base from J, the junction contained 5 bases not matched to a gene. The CDR3 DNA reads TGTGCCAGCATGCACGGGACAGGGTCTGGAAACACCATATATTTT. This sequence encodes CASMHGTGSGNTIYF.

The gene calls are TRBV5-6 and TRBJ2-3; the D gene is possibly TRBD2 (5 bases). The CDR3 sequence is 15 residues long. Germline values: CDR1 SGHDT, CDR2 YYEEEE. Trimming cost V 4 bases and J 0 bases, with 12 bases left between them. The CDR3 nucleotides read TGTGCCAGCAGCGACGGGATCCCTAGCACAGATACGCAGTATTTT. Translation gives CASSDGIPSTDTQYF.

The chain recombines TRBV4-3 with TRBJ2-5; TRBD2 matches at 9 bases. V shed 0 bases and J 5 bases; nucleotides not matched to a gene: 4. The CDR3 loop spans 15 amino acids. Germline lookup yields CDR1 LGHNA and CDR2 YSLEER. The CDR3 DNA reads TGCGCCAGCAGCCAAGAATTAGCGGGAGTTGAGACCCAGTACTTC. This codes for CASSQELAGVETQYF.

The chain links TRBV7-2 to TRBJ2-3; weak D call: TRBD2 (6 bases). V was clipped by 7 bases and J by 2 bases, with 13 bases between them. The germline CDR1 and CDR2 sequences are SGHTA and FQGNSA. The CDR3 runs 14 residues. CDR3 sequence (DNA): TGTGCCAGCACCGGGGGTGGCCACACAGATACGCAGTATTTT. This gives the protein CASTGGGHTDTQYF. Using reference TRBV7-2 and TRBJ2-3 for the parts outside the CDR3, the full variable domain is GAGVSQSPSNKVTEKGKDVELRCDPISGHTALYWYRQSLGQGLEFLIYFQGNSAPDKSGLPSDRFSAERTGGSVSTLTIQRTQQEDSAVYLCASTGGGHTDTQYFGPGTRLTVL.

The chain employs TRBV3-1 (or the pseudogene TRBV3-2) and TRBJ1-4; 12 positions match TRBD1. The CDR3 is 16 residues long. CDR1 and CDR2 (germline): LGHDT, YNNKEL (reference sequence). J was trimmed by 8 bases and V by 0 bases; bases with no gene match: 4. This CDR3 reads CASSQDWDRGHEKLFF. DNA for the CDR3: TGTGCCAGCAGCCAAGATTGGGACAGGGGGCACGAAAAACTGTTTTTT.

The chain employs TRBV5-1 and TRBJ2-7; the D is unclear. The germline gives CDR1 SGHRS, CDR2 YFSETQ. The V end lost 0 bases, the J end lost 5 bases, and 18 bases lay between the germline ends. The CDR3 spans 16 residues. The CDR3 coding sequence is TGCGCCAGCAGCTTGGGTCGGCGACAAGTGGTTCACGAGCAGTACTTC. This gives the protein CASSLGRRQVVHEQYF.

The gene calls are TRBV7-2 and TRBJ1-5; TRBD1 aligns across 7 bases. This CDR3 spans 14 amino acids. In germline, CDR1 is SGHTA, CDR2 FQGNSA. V shed 5 bases and J 5 bases; nucleotides not matched to a gene: 6. CDR3 residues: CASSRQGPDQPQHF. The CDR3 bases are TGTGCCAGCAGCAGACAGGGTCCTGATCAGCCCCAGCATTTT.

This chain joins TRBV5-5 and TRBJ1-4; D is ambiguous. V was clipped by 0 bases and J by 4 bases, with 10 bases between them. Per the germline V gene, CDR1 is SGHKS and CDR2 is YYEKEE (reference sequence). The length of the CDR3 is 15 residues. The CDR3: CASSLAPGINEKLFF. CDR3 DNA: TGTGCCAGCAGCTTGGCCCCGGGAATTAATGAAAAACTGTTTTTT. The variable domain in full, completed from reference TRBV5-5 and TRBJ1-4, reads DAGVTQSPTHLIKTRGQQVTLRCSPISGHKSVSWYQQVLGQGPQFIFQYYEKEERGRGNFPDRFSARQFPNYSSELNVNALLLGDSALYLCASSLAPGINEKLFFGSGTQLSVL.

This rearrangement joins TRBV11-2 to TRBJ2-1, with a tentative D call TRBD2 (5 bases). CDR3 length: 14 amino acids. CDR1 is SGHAT, CDR2 FQNNGV, per germline. Trimming removed 2 bases at V and 9 bases at J, with 14 bases between. The CDR3 DNA is TGTGCCAGCAGCTTATCCTCTAGCTCAAGTGAGCAGTTCTTC. Translated: CASSLSSSSSEQFF. Full variable domain (remainder filled in from reference TRBV11-2 and TRBJ2-1): EAGVAQSPRYKIIEKRQSVAFWCNPISGHATLYWYQQILGQGPKLLIQFQNNGVVDDSQLPKDRFSAERLKGVDSTLKIQPAKLEDSAVYLCASSLSSSSSEQFFGPGTRLTVL.

This chain uses TRBV5-1 with TRBJ1-1; D is uncertain. V was trimmed by 4 bases and J by 0 bases, leaving 10 bases between them. This CDR3 has 14 amino acids. From germline, CDR1 is SGHRS and CDR2 YFSETQ. In nucleotides, the CDR3 is TGCGCCAGCAGCGAGTACTTTATGAACACTGAAGCTTTCTTT. Protein product: CASSEYFMNTEAFF.

The chain joins TRBV7-8 to TRBJ1-1, with unresolved D. CDR1 is SGHVS, CDR2 FQNEAQ, per germline. V lost 2 bases and J lost 1, with 14 bases in between. The CDR3 length is 16 residues. The DNA of the CDR3 is TGTGCCAGCAGCTTACGAGCGGGCCAATCGAACACTGAAGCTTTCTTT. Its protein product is CASSLRAGQSNTEAFF. Based on the CDR3 plus reference TRBV7-8 and TRBJ1-1, the full variable domain is GAGVSQSPRYKVAKRGQDVALRCDPISGHVSLFWYQQALGQGPEFLTYFQNEAQLDKSGLPSDRFFAERPEGSVSTLKIQRTQQEDSAVYLCASSLRAGQSNTEAFFGQGTRLTVV.

This chain joins TRBV11-3 and TRBJ2-1; D is unclear. The CDR3 contains 13 residues. V was shortened by 2 bases and J by 8 bases, with 10 bases between the two germline ends. Per the germline V gene, CDR1 is SGHNT and CDR2 is YENEEA. This chain's CDR3 is CASSLSNQDEQFF. In DNA form, the CDR3 reads TGTGCCAGCAGCTTATCTAATCAAGATGAGCAGTTCTTC.